The 18 T cell receptor beta chains below come from one sample, sequenced in a study of blood T cell repertoires in COVID-19. Sequencing was performed with immunoSEQ multiplex PCR; in TCRdb, only in-frame clones are kept and a portion is missing. Among 250,000 to 400,000 clones listed, about 91% were seen once. Sample: peripheral blood. These receptors were taken from a woman aged 25 to 39 with COVID-19, enrolled during active disease.

This chain connects TRBV19 to TRBJ1-1; 10 bases align to TRBD1. The germline gives CDR1 LNHDA, CDR2 SQIVND (reference sequence). Losses at the gene ends were 1 base for V and 5 bases for J; bases not matched to a gene: 4. The CDR3 runs 15 residues. DNA of the CDR3: TGTGCCAGTAGTATAGTGGGACAGGGGAGGACTGAAGCTTTCTTT. It is translated as CASSIVGQGRTEAFF.

The chain links TRBV7-2 to TRBJ1-3; the D gene is possibly TRBD1 (5 bases). With 0 bases removed from V and 3 bases from J, the gap between germline ends came to 12 bases. The CDR3 spans 16 residues. Germline loops: CDR1 SGHTA, CDR2 FQGNSA. The CDR3 reads CASSLAPGGVGNTIYF. The CDR3 bases are TGTGCCAGCAGCTTAGCCCCCGGAGGGGTTGGAAACACCATATATTTT.

The V call is TRBV2, the J call TRBJ1-5; D perhaps matches TRBD1 (5 bases). Germline-derived CDR1 and CDR2 are SNHLY and FYNNEI. V was clipped by 4 bases and J by 5 bases, with 12 bases between them. The CDR3 covers 14 residues. The CDR3 region has the DNA TGTGCCAGCAGTGGGGCGGGGGGGTATCAGCCCCAGCATTTT. It is translated as CASSGAGGYQPQHF.

The chain couples TRBV7-9 to TRBJ1-2; no reliable D call. The germline CDR1 and CDR2 sequences are SEHNR and FQNEAQ (reference sequence). The CDR3 is 14 amino acids. The V end lost 2 bases, the J end lost 4 bases, and 11 bases lay between the germline ends. The CDR3 spells CASSLRQAPYGYTF. The CDR3 region has the DNA TGTGCCAGCAGCTTAAGGCAGGCCCCCTATGGCTACACCTTC.

The V and J genes are TRBV7-9 and TRBJ1-1, with D perhaps matching TRBD1 (5 bases). Germline V gene sequence: CDR1 SEHNR, CDR2 FQNEAQ (reference sequence). The CDR3 runs 18 residues. V lost 5 bases and J lost 4, with 26 bases in between. DNA for the CDR3: TGTGCCAGCAGCCCTTATGGGGCCGTAAGTCAGGGAGGCACTGAAGCTTTCTTT. Its protein product is CASSPYGAVSQGGTEAFF.

This clone came up a few times. DNA for the CDR3: TGCGCCAGCAGCCAAACTAGCGGAGGAGATACGCAGTATTTT. Amino acids: CASSQTSGGDTQYF. This sequence joins TRBV4-1 and TRBJ2-3, with TRBD2 identical over 8 bases. CDR3 size: 14 residues. CDR1 and CDR2 from the germline V gene are MGHRA and YSYEKL. V gave up 2 bases and J gave up 5 bases; unmatched junction bases: 3.

This sequence joins TRBV19 and TRBJ2-7; 11 bases fit TRBD2. The CDR3 has 15 amino acids. The J segment lost 2 bases and the V segment lost 3 bases, leaving 3 bases of the junction unmatched. Germline V gene lookup returns CDR1 LNHDA and CDR2 SQIVND (reference sequence). The CDR3 bases are TGTGCCAGTAGTATTAGTAGCGGGGGGGCCTACGAGCAGTACTTC. It codes for CASSISSGGAYEQYF.

This chain links TRBV24-1 with TRBJ2-3; TRBD2 is a possible D gene (7 bases). V dropped 3 bases and J dropped 5 bases, with 14 bases sitting between them. This CDR3 region has 15 residues. Germline assignment: CDR1 KGHDR and CDR2 SFDVKD. DNA of the CDR3: TGTGCCACCAGTGATAGGGGGGGGGCTCAAGATACGCAGTATTTT. Amino acids: CATSDRGGAQDTQYF.

The chain employs TRBV6-5 and TRBJ1-4, with 10 bases matching TRBD1. The CDR3 extends over 14 amino acids. From germline, CDR1 is MNHEY and CDR2 SVGAGI. The V segment lost 4 bases and the J segment 8 bases; nucleotides outside the gene matches: 4. For the CDR3, the DNA is TGTGCCAGCAGTTTCACGGACAGGGGGGAAAAACTGTTTTTT. It translates to CASSFTDRGEKLFF.

The rearrangement links TRBV7-9 to TRBJ2-7, with 12 bases lining up with TRBD1. The CDR3 has 16 amino acids. Germline lookup yields CDR1 SEHNR and CDR2 FQNEAQ (reference sequence). V shed 5 bases, J shed 6 bases, and the junction held 11 bases outside the gene matches. CDR3 region: CASSPSPGQGAVEQYF. In DNA, the CDR3 is TGTGCCAGCAGCCCCAGCCCGGGACAGGGGGCCGTCGAGCAGTACTTC.

This chain joins TRBV7-2 and TRBJ1-2; 8 nucleotides agree with TRBD1. Germline V gene lookup returns CDR1 SGHTA and CDR2 FQGNSA. The CDR3 spans 14 residues. V lost 6 bases and J lost 0; bases outside the gene matches: 3. For the CDR3, the DNA is TGTGCCAGCAGTACAGGGGGAGCTAACTATGGCTACACCTTC. It yields the protein CASSTGGANYGYTF.

The gene calls are TRBV4-1 and TRBJ2-5; 7 bases agree with TRBD1. This CDR3 is built from 15 residues. Looked up from germline, CDR1 is MGHRA and CDR2 is YSYEKL. The J segment lost 7 bases and the V segment lost 1 base, leaving 9 bases of the junction unmatched. The CDR3 DNA reads TGCGCCAGCAGCCAAGCGGGGACAGATTCTCGGACCCAGTACTTC. The encoded protein is CASSQAGTDSRTQYF.

This clone came up a few times. This chain connects TRBV6-2 or TRBV6-3 to TRBJ2-3, with 9 bases fitting TRBD2. CDR1 and CDR2 (germline): MNHEY, SVGEGT. The V and J ends lost 6 bases and 0 bases, in that order; junction bases with no gene match: 7. CDR3 length: 16 residues. The CDR3 loop reads CASSRSGGHSTDTQYF. The DNA for the CDR3 is TGTGCCAGCAGCCGTAGCGGGGGCCATAGCACAGATACGCAGTATTTT.

A few counts support this clone. The chain combines TRBV6-9 with TRBJ2-7, with D possibly being TRBD1 (5 bases). Between the trimmed V and J ends, which lost 5 bases and 3 bases, there was a span of 11 bases. CDR1 is MNHGY and CDR2 is SVAAGI in the germline V gene. CDR3 length: 13 residues. CDR3 sequence reads: CASSPDIHYEQYF. Here the CDR3 DNA reads TGTGCCAGCAGTCCGGACATTCACTACGAGCAGTACTTC.

CDR3 sequence reads: CASSEYATVGNTIYF. CDR3 bases: TGTGCCAGCAGTGAATACGCGACAGTAGGAAACACCATATATTTT. The V gene is TRBV6-1, the J gene TRBJ1-3; TRBD1 might be the D (5 bases). The CDR3 sequence is 15 residues long. Germline CDR1 is MNHNS and CDR2 is SASEGT. V was pared by 2 bases and J by 4 bases, with 12 bases between.

V and J are TRBV3-1 (or the pseudogene TRBV3-2) and TRBJ1-2; 8 positions agree with TRBD1. Trimming cost V 4 bases and J 8 bases; bases outside gene matches: 6. Germline V gives CDR1 LGHDT, CDR2 YNNKEL (reference sequence). The CDR3 consists of 13 residues. CDR3 amino acids: CASSRQGAFGYTF. CDR3 nucleotide sequence: TGTGCCAGCAGCCGCCAGGGGGCGTTCGGCTACACCTTC.

In this sample, this clone turned up once. The V and J genes are TRBV28 and TRBJ1-1; 10 nucleotides agree with TRBD1. V was clipped by 2 bases and J by 3 bases; unmatched bases: 15. CDR1 MDHEN and CDR2 SYDVKM come from the germline V gene. The CDR3 has 19 residues. The CDR3 region has the DNA TGTGCCAGCAGTTTACTCAGAGACAGGGGGCGCCTCCAAGACACTGAAGCTTTCTTT. This encodes CASSLLRDRGRLQDTEAFF.

J is TRBJ1-2 and V is TRBV14; D call uncertain. The CDR3 has 13 amino acids. V shed 2 bases and J shed 6 bases, with 10 bases lying between them. Per germline, CDR1 SGHDN and CDR2 FVKESK. CDR3 region: CASSQLGSDGYTF. DNA for the CDR3: TGTGCCAGCAGCCAACTCGGTAGTGATGGCTACACCTTC. The entire variable domain, with the rest obtained from reference TRBV14 and TRBJ1-2, is as follows: EAGVTQFPSHSVIEKGQTVTLRCDPISGHDNLYWYRRVMGKEIKFLLHFVKESKQDESGMPNNRFLAERTGGTYSTLKVQPAELEDSGVYFCASSQLGSDGYTFGSGTRLTVV.